The 12 T cell receptor beta chains listed next were all sequenced from one sample in a study of CD8+ T cells in alopecia areata. Isolated RNA was reverse transcribed into cDNA used as the sequencing template. Generated by immunoSEQ multiplex PCR, the TCRdb table keeps only in-frame clones and is missing some. The table shows approximately 150,000 clones, with around 83% occurring only once. Treatment specified: oral pan-JAK inhibitor, 5-10 mg twice daily. The source was CD8+ T cells sorted from blood, collected at week 4, from a patient treated with tofacitinib. Source of these receptors: a human donor with alopecia areata.

The V and J genes are TRBV29-1 and TRBJ2-7, with TRBD2 identical over 10 bases. The CDR3 has 12 residues. CDR1 is SQVTM and CDR2 is ANQGSEA in the germline V gene. V trimming: 6 bases; J trimming: 6 bases; junction bases outside the gene matches: 5. CDR3 sequence reads: CSVERGGGEQYF. The CDR3 DNA follows: TGCAGCGTGGAGCGGGGGGGCGGCGAGCAGTACTTC.

V and J are TRBV15 and TRBJ2-5, with D perhaps matching TRBD2 (6 bases). The germline V and J ends were trimmed by 0 bases and 11 bases, with 22 bases remaining between them. This CDR3 spans 16 amino acids. CDR1 is LNHNV, CDR2 YYDKDF, per germline (reference sequence). The CDR3 loop reads CATSRDDSGPFLEQYF. The CDR3 coding sequence is TGTGCCACCAGCAGAGATGATAGCGGCCCCTTTCTGGAGCAGTACTTC.

The chain is built from TRBV7-9 and TRBJ2-7; D uncertain. Per the germline V gene, CDR1 is SEHNR and CDR2 is FQNEAQ (reference sequence). Deletions cut 7 bases from V and 2 bases from J, with 9 bases between. This CDR3 is 12 amino acids long. In DNA form, the CDR3 reads TGTGCCAGCACAACCTACACCTACGAGCAGTACTTC. Its protein product is CASTTYTYEQYF. Full variable domain (remainder filled in from reference TRBV7-9 and TRBJ2-7): DTGVSQNPRHKITKRGQNVTFRCDPISEHNRLYWYRQTLGQGPEFLTYFQNEAQLEKSRLLSDRFSAERPKGSFSTLEIQRTEQGDSAMYLCASTTYTYEQYFGPGTRLTVT.

V usage is TRBV11-2 and J usage is TRBJ2-7; the match to TRBD2 covers 12 bases. With V trimmed by 4 bases and J by 5 bases, 9 bases remained unmatched. The CDR3 totals 16 residues. CDR1 and CDR2 from the germline V gene are SGHAT and FQNNGV. The CDR3 nucleotides are TGTGCCAGCAGCTCCAACCTAGCGGGAGGGCCCCACGAGCAGTACTTC. This encodes CASSSNLAGGPHEQYF.

Written as DNA, the CDR3 is TGCGCCAGCAGTCCAACGAGGGGATGGAGGGTCCCGCAGTATTTT. It is translated as CASSPTRGWRVPQYF. This chain uses TRBV23-1 with TRBJ2-3; perhaps TRBD2 as D (6 bases). TRBV23-1 is recorded as an ORF, its role being uncertain. V was cut by 4 bases and J by 10 bases, with 21 bases left in between. The CDR3 totals 15 residues.

The table lists this clone with a count of one. The CDR3 is CSAGTGSTYEQYF. For the CDR3, the DNA is TGCAGCGCTGGGACAGGGTCGACCTACGAGCAGTACTTC. The V gene is TRBV29-1, the J gene TRBJ2-7; TRBD1 agrees at 9 bases. From germline, CDR1 is SQVTM and CDR2 ANQGSEA. Trimming took 7 bases from V and 2 from J; bases not matched to a gene: 6. The CDR3 loop spans 13 amino acids.

The V gene is TRBV30, the J gene TRBJ2-2; D possibly uses TRBD1 or TRBD2 (5 bases each). In germline, CDR1 is GTSNPN, CDR2 SVGIG (reference sequence). Trimming shortened V by 1 base and J by 6 bases, and 6 bases separated the two germline ends. CDR3 length: 12 residues. The CDR3 DNA is TGTGCCTGGAGTGGGGGACCCGGGGAGCTGTTTTTT. The encoded protein is CAWSGGPGELFF.

In its sample, this clone was seen once. The V call is TRBV10-3, the J call TRBJ2-7; 10 nucleotides match TRBD1. The V gene's germline CDR1 is ENHRY and CDR2 SYGVKD. This CDR3 spans 15 amino acids. Trimming removed 7 bases from V and 4 bases from J; junction bases left unmatched: 10. DNA of the CDR3: TGTGCCATCATGCTCGCCCCGGGACAGGGGTACGAGCAGTACTTC. Protein product: CAIMLAPGQGYEQYF.

The V call is TRBV5-6, the J call TRBJ1-5; 7 bases are shared with TRBD1. Germline assignment: CDR1 SGHDT and CDR2 YYEEEE. The CDR3 length is 13 residues. V trimming: 4 bases; J trimming: 7 bases; junction bases outside the gene matches: 5. CDR3 sequence (DNA): TGTGCCAGCAGCATGACAGGGTACCAGCCCCAGCATTTT. It is translated as CASSMTGYQPQHF. The complete variable domain, with remaining parts taken from reference TRBV5-6 and TRBJ1-5, reads DAGVTQSPTHLIKTRGQQVTLRCSPKSGHDTVSWYQQALGQGPQFIFQYYEEEERQRGNFPDRFSGHQFPNYSSELNVNALLLGDSALYLCASSMTGYQPQHFGDGTRLSIL.

This clone was seen only once. V usage is TRBV30 and J usage is TRBJ1-2; D gene ambiguous. This CDR3 comprises 13 residues. CDR1 and CDR2 (germline): GTSNPN, SVGIG (reference sequence). Deletions cut 8 bases from V and 3 bases from J, with 16 bases between. The DNA for the CDR3 is TGTGCCCAAAAGGGAAGGCAGCACTATGGCTACACCTTC. Protein product: CAQKGRQHYGYTF.

V usage is TRBV9 and J usage is TRBJ1-5; no clear D. This CDR3 region has 15 residues. Germline CDR1 is SGDLS and CDR2 is YYNGEE. Between the trimmed V and J ends, which lost 0 bases and 2 bases, there was a span of 9 bases. CDR3 in DNA: TGTGCCAGCAGCGTAGGGGATAACGGCAATCAGCCCCAGCATTTT. It yields the protein CASSVGDNGNQPQHF.

V is TRBV27 and J is TRBJ2-1; D may be TRBD2 (5 bases). Trimming took off 10 bases at V and 4 bases at J, with 14 bases between the two ends. Germline V gene sequence: CDR1 MNHEY, CDR2 SMNVEV (reference sequence). This CDR3 is 13 amino acids long. The CDR3 region is CATELRDYNEQFF. The CDR3 coding sequence is TGTGCCACCGAACTCCGGGATTACAATGAGCAGTTCTTC.